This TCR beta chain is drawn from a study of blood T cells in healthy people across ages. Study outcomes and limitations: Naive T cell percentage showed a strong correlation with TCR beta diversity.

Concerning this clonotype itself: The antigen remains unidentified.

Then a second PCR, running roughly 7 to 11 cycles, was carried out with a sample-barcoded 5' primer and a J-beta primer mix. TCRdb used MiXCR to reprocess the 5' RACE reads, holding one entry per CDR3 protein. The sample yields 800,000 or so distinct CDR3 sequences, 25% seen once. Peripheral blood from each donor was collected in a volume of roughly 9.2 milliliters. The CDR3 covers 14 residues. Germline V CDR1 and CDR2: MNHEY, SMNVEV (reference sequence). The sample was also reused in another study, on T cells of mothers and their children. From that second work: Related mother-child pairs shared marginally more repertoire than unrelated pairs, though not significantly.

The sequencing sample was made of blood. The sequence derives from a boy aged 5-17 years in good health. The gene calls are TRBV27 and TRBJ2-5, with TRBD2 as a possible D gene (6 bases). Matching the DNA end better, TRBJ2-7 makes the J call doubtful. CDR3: CASSGGNSDYEQYF. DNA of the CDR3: TGTGCCAGCAGTGGGGGGAACTCCGACTACGAGCAGTACTTC.